The present T cell receptor (beta chain) was sequenced within a study of blood T cell repertoires in COVID-19. Study-level background: Both acute and convalescent COVID-19 samples were obtained from the United States, Italy and Spain.

Deletions cut 2 bases from V and 6 bases from J, with 11 bases between. The length of the CDR3 is 13 residues. Germline V gives CDR1 SGHTA, CDR2 FQGNSA. TCRdb's copy holds only in-frame clones and misses some; the assay was immunoSEQ multiplex PCR. The sample holds around 200,000 clones, 80% to 90% seen once. This clone occurred a few times. The sample consisted of peripheral blood. The chain uses TRBV7-2 and TRBJ2-7; D not certain. This sequence originates from a man aged 50 to 59 with active or convalescent COVID-19. This chain's CDR3 is CASSLSVNGEQYF. DNA of the CDR3: TGTGCCAGCAGCTTATCAGTCAATGGCGAGCAGTACTTC.